One and the same sample provided the 23 T cell receptor beta chains below, sequenced in a study of breast tumors, draining lymph nodes, adjacent tissues. TCRdb processed the multiplex PCR reads anew with MiXCR; each CDR3 protein has one entry. The table has 180,000 or so distinct CDR3 sequences, roughly 31% seen once. Samples came from axillary lymph nodes draining the breast cancer. Sequencing was performed on axillary lymph node tissue. Receptor source: a female donor with breast cancer. Some clones in this sample may be carry-over from other donors' samples.

This clonotype turned up a few times. With a much larger clone just one base away, this may be a read error. The J gene is TRBJ2-3, the V gene TRBV12-3 or TRBV12-4, with D maybe TRBD1 (5 bases). The CDR3 extends over 13 amino acids. Trimming shortened V by 6 bases and J by 6 bases, and 13 bases separated the two germline ends. The CDR3 here is CASRPTEVDTQYF. CDR3 sequence (DNA): TGTGCCAGCAGACCGACAGAGGTGGATACGCAGTATTTT.

The rearrangement uses TRBV9 and TRBJ2-6; 7 bases line up with TRBD2. The V gene end was trimmed by 4 bases and the J gene end by 3 bases; junction bases not matched to a gene: 25. CDR1 SGDLS and CDR2 YYNGEE come from the germline V gene. This CDR3 is 22 amino acids long. Here the CDR3 DNA reads TGTGCCAGCAGCCCCTCCCCGGGACGCCGGGGCGGGAGCAATGGTGGGGCCAACGTCCTGACTTTC. Its protein is CASSPSPGRRGGSNGGANVLTF.

The chain uses TRBV20-1 and TRBJ1-2; 8 nucleotides match TRBD1. V trimming: 6 bases; J trimming: 0 bases; junction bases outside the gene matches: 3. The CDR3 contains 13 residues. Germline CDR1 and CDR2: DFQATT and SNEGSKA (reference sequence). The CDR3 protein is CSADRGPNYGYTF. The CDR3 DNA reads as TGCAGTGCCGACAGGGGACCTAACTATGGCTACACCTTC.

This clonotype came up many times. The J gene is TRBJ2-2, the V gene TRBV7-8, with a weak D call TRBD1 (6 bases). This CDR3 contains 14 residues. Deletions cut 5 bases from V and 2 bases from J, with 9 bases between. In germline, CDR1 is SGHVS, CDR2 FQNEAQ. The CDR3 sequence: CASSGGTNTGELFF. The CDR3 nucleotides are TGTGCCAGCAGCGGGGGCACTAACACCGGGGAGCTGTTTTTT.

The table lists this clonotype with many counts. V and J are TRBV5-6 and TRBJ2-2; D remains unclear. With 6 bases removed from V and 5 bases from J, the gap between germline ends came to 17 bases. The CDR3 consists of 15 residues. Germline V gives CDR1 SGHDT, CDR2 YYEEEE. CDR3 sequence reads: CASTTRWVGTGELFF. CDR3 sequence (DNA): TGTGCCAGCACCACGCGGTGGGTCGGGACCGGGGAGCTGTTTTTT.

Comments on this clonotype: At one end, the junction sequence differs from germline, possibly due to a read error. The V and J genes are TRBV20-1 and TRBJ2-5; either TRBD1 or TRBD2 may supply D (5 bases each). Looked up from germline, CDR1 is DFQATT and CDR2 is SNEGSKA (reference sequence). The CDR3 is 11 residues long. The CDR3 here is CSAGRFGTQSF. In DNA form, the CDR3 reads TGCAGTGCTGGGCGCTTTGGGACCCAGTCCTTC.

In this sample, this clonotype turned up many times. This sequence joins TRBV29-1 and TRBJ1-2, with a weak D call TRBD1 (5 bases). CDR3 size: 12 residues. Germline assignment: CDR1 SQVTM and CDR2 ANQGSEA. V lost 8 bases and J lost 4, with 14 bases in between. The CDR3 DNA sequence: TGCAGCTCCTACCGGGGGGGCTATGGCTACACCTTC. Amino acid sequence: CSSYRGGYGYTF.

The table lists this clonotype with a few counts. This chain joins TRBV6-5 and TRBJ2-1, with a weak D call TRBD2 (5 bases). From germline, CDR1 is MNHEY and CDR2 SVGAGI. There are 14 residues in the CDR3. V gave up 5 bases and J gave up 6 bases, with 14 bases separating them. CDR3 DNA: TGTGCCAGCAGTCACGGACTGCAATCCAATGAGCAGTTCTTC. It encodes CASSHGLQSNEQFF.

The chain recombines TRBV5-5 with TRBJ1-5; no definite D call. The CDR3 runs 15 residues. Trimming stripped 0 bases from V and 3 bases from J, with 10 bases between. The V gene's germline CDR1 is SGHKS and CDR2 YYEKEE (reference sequence). The DNA for the CDR3 is TGTGCCAGCAGCTTGGAGGCCAGGAACAATCAGCCCCAGCATTTT. Protein product: CASSLEARNNQPQHF. Based on the CDR3 plus reference TRBV5-5 and TRBJ1-5, the full variable domain is DAGVTQSPTHLIKTRGQQVTLRCSPISGHKSVSWYQQVLGQGPQFIFQYYEKEERGRGNFPDRFSARQFPNYSSELNVNALLLGDSALYLCASSLEARNNQPQHFGDGTRLSIL.

Many counts were recorded for this clonotype. The V and J genes are TRBV11-2 and TRBJ2-7, with no clear D. Trimming cost V 5 bases and J 3 bases, with 11 bases left between them. The CDR3 is 13 amino acids. Germline CDR1 SGHAT, CDR2 FQNNGV. The chain's CDR3 is CASSLQLVYEQYF. The CDR3, as DNA: TGTGCCAGCAGCCTTCAGTTGGTCTACGAGCAGTACTTC.

This clonotype was counted at least ten times. This chain links TRBV19 with TRBJ1-5; D gene ambiguous. CDR1 LNHDA and CDR2 SQIVND come from the germline V gene (reference sequence). This CDR3 is built from 15 residues. V was pared by 1 base and J by 5 bases, with 12 bases between. The CDR3 DNA reads as TGTGCCAGTAGTATAGGCAGGCCCTCCCATCAGCCCCAGCATTTT. This codes for CASSIGRPSHQPQHF.

Ten or more counts support this clonotype. The chain has TRBV19 and TRBJ2-7; 12 bases are a match to TRBD2. The junction had 4 bases not matched to a gene; V was cut back by 5 bases and J by 2 bases. The CDR3 runs to 15 residues. CDR1 and CDR2 from the germline V gene are LNHDA and SQIVND (reference sequence). CDR3 bases: TGTGCCAGTAGTTGGAGACTAGCGGGGGCCTACGAGCAGTACTTC. This codes for CASSWRLAGAYEQYF.

This chain joins TRBV7-9 and TRBJ1-5; D is unresolved. V was shortened by 0 bases and J by 8 bases, with 8 bases between the two germline ends. There are 13 residues in the CDR3. Per germline, CDR1 SEHNR and CDR2 FQNEAQ (reference sequence). In nucleotides, the CDR3 is TGTGCCAGCAGCTTAGCGGGGTTGGAGCCCCAGCATTTT. Protein: CASSLAGLEPQHF. The full variable domain, completed using reference TRBV7-9 and TRBJ1-5, is DTGVSQNPRHKITKRGQNVTFRCDPISEHNRLYWYRQTLGQGPEFLTYFQNEAQLEKSRLLSDRFSAERPKGSFSTLEIQRTEQGDSAMYLCASSLAGLEPQHFGDGTRLSIL.

This clonotype was seen at least ten times. This chain connects TRBV6-1 to TRBJ2-7; D may match TRBD1 or TRBD2 (5 bases each). Per germline, CDR1 MNHNS and CDR2 SASEGT. V lost 3 bases and J lost 2, with 8 bases in between. This CDR3 region has 13 residues. CDR3 amino acids: CASSEGRTYEQYF. DNA for the CDR3: TGTGCCAGCAGTGAGGGACGCACCTACGAGCAGTACTTC.

This clonotype has a count of ten or more. This rearrangement joins TRBV5-6 to TRBJ2-5, with 7 bases that match TRBD1. Unmatched junction bases numbered 6, after V lost 0 bases and J lost 10 bases. The CDR3 runs 13 residues. The germline CDR1 and CDR2 sequences are SGHDT and YYEEEE. This CDR3 is CASSLGVTGYQYF. CDR3 in DNA: TGTGCCAGCAGCTTGGGGGTGACAGGGTACCAGTACTTC.

The chain couples TRBV12-3 or TRBV12-4 to TRBJ2-2, with D perhaps being TRBD1 or TRBD2 (5 bases each). The CDR3 has 13 amino acids. Trimming took 7 bases from V and 7 from J, leaving 13 bases between them. This CDR3 reads CASIHGAVGELFF. The CDR3 DNA follows: TGTGCCAGCATCCACGGGGCGGTCGGGGAGCTGTTTTTT.

A remark on this clonotype: With a much larger clone just one base away, this may be a read error. The chain combines TRBV18 with TRBJ1-2, with 7 nucleotides matching TRBD1. Per germline, CDR1 KGHSH and CDR2 LQKENI. The CDR3 loop spans 14 amino acids. CDR3 sequence: CASSPGQTNHGYTF. The CDR3 nucleotides are TGTGCCAGCTCACCGGGACAGACTAACCATGGCTACACCTTC. Drawing the rest from reference TRBV18 and TRBJ1-2, the complete variable domain is NAGVMQNPRHLVRRRGQEARLRCSPMKGHSHVYWYRQLPEEGLKFMVYLQKENIIDESGMPKERFSAEFPKEGPSILRIQQVVRGDSAAYFCASSPGQTNHGYTFGSGTRLTVV.

In this sample, this clonotype turned up many times. The chain joins TRBV7-8 to TRBJ2-6; a weak D match, TRBD1 (5 bases). Trimming stripped 3 bases from V and 0 bases from J, with 9 bases between. CDR1 is SGHVS, CDR2 FQNEAQ, per germline. The CDR3 has 16 residues. The chain's CDR3 is CASSFKGFSGANVLTF. In nucleotides, the CDR3 is TGTGCCAGCAGCTTTAAGGGGTTCTCTGGGGCCAACGTCCTGACTTTC.

This clonotype has just a few counts. One end of the junction varies from germline; a read error may be responsible. This chain connects TRBV5-1 to TRBJ1-3; D perhaps matches TRBD1 (6 bases). CDR1 SGHRS and CDR2 YFSETQ come from the germline V gene. The CDR3 contains 15 residues. In DNA form, the CDR3 reads TGCGCCAGCAGCTCCGGACAGAACTCTGGAGACACCATATATTTT. Translating gives CASSSGQNSGDTIYF.

This clonotype appeared many times. The gene calls are TRBV11-2 and TRBJ2-2, with 8 positions matching TRBD2. CDR1 is SGHAT and CDR2 is FQNNGV in the germline V gene. The junction had 6 bases not matched to a gene; V was cut back by 3 bases and J by 3 bases. This CDR3 comprises 16 residues. The CDR3 spells CASSFGIAGYTGELFF. The CDR3, as DNA: TGTGCCAGCAGCTTTGGGATAGCGGGGTACACCGGGGAGCTGTTTTTT.

About this clonotype itself: One base away lies a much larger clone, so this may be a sequencing read error. This chain joins TRBV5-1 and TRBJ2-3; 9 positions match TRBD2. The CDR3 is made up of 16 amino acids. After removal of 0 bases from V and 4 bases from J, the junction contained 6 bases not matched to a gene. Per germline, CDR1 SGHRS and CDR2 YFSETQ. CDR3 amino acids: CASSLESGGFADTQYF. Here the CDR3 DNA reads TGCGCCAGCAGCTTGGAAAGCGGGGGGTTCGCAGATACGCAGTATTTT.

This clonotype was picked up many times. The rearrangement joins TRBV6-1 to TRBJ1-2; D is perhaps TRBD1 (5 bases). Trimming removed 3 bases at V and 6 bases at J, with 17 bases between. The CDR3 runs to 15 residues. In germline, CDR1 is MNHNS, CDR2 SASEGT. CDR3 bases: TGTGCCAGCAGTGATGGGGGGAGGGGAGGGCATGGCTACACCTTC. It is translated as CASSDGGRGGHGYTF.

V usage is TRBV2 and J usage is TRBJ1-4, with D possibly matching TRBD1 (6 bases). V dropped 8 bases and J dropped 8 bases, with 15 bases sitting between them. Germline values: CDR1 SNHLY, CDR2 FYNNEI. CDR3 length: 13 amino acids. CDR3 region: CASSVQGSEKLFF. The CDR3 nucleotides read TGTGCCAGCTCAGTACAGGGAAGCGAAAAACTGTTTTTT. Complete variable domain (other parts from reference TRBV2 and TRBJ1-4): EPEVTQTPSHQVTQMGQEVILRCVPISNHLYFYWYRQILGQKVEFLVSFYNNEISEKSEIFDDQFSVERPDGSNFTLKIRSTKLEDSAMYFCASSVQGSEKLFFGSGTQLSVL.